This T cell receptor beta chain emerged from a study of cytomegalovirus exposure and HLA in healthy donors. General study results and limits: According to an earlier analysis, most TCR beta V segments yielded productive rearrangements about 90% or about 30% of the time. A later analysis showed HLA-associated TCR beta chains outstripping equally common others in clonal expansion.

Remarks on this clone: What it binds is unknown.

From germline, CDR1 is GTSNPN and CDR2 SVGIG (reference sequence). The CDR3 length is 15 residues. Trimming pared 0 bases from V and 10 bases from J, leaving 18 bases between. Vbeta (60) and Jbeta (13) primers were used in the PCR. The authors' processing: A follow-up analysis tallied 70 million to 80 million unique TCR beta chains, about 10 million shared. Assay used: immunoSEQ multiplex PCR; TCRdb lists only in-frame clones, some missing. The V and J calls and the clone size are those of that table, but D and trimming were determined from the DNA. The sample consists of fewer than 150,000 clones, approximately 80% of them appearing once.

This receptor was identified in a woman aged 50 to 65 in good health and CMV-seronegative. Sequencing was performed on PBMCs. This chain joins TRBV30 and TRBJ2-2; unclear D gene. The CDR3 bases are TGTGCCTGGAGTGTAGGCCTGGGCCCCGTCACGGAGCTGTTTTTT. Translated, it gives CAWSVGLGPVTELFF.